Listed below are T cell receptor beta chains from one sample, sequenced in a study of identical twins. TCRdb re-analysed the 5' RACE reads in MiXCR, keeping a single row per CDR3 protein. The sample lists 700,000 or so distinct CDR3 sequences; roughly 8% were seen once. The same data also went into a second study, on yellow fever vaccine responses in identical twins.

Sequencing input: PBMCs. These receptors were taken from a woman under 30 in good health. Each CDR3 is given with its conserved first and last residue. The D gene is left open where the match is weak. Expanded clones get a size class; other rows say once, few or many, or leave the size out.

clone_size j_call d_call v_call cdr3_aa cdr3_nt
few TRBJ2-7 TRBD1 TRBV28 CASSPTLGQSYEQYF TGTGCCAGCAGTCCTACCCTGGGACAGTCCTACGAGCAGTACTTC
. TRBJ1-2 . TRBV5-1 CASSFSDSASNYGYTF TGCGCCAGCAGCTTTTCGGACAGCGCCTCTAACTATGGCTACACCTTC
. TRBJ1-4 TRBD1 TRBV11-2 CASSLGQGAFDEKLFF TGTGCCAGCAGCTTAGGGCAGGGGGCATTTGATGAAAAACTGTTTTTT
. TRBJ1-4 . TRBV4-2 CASSQTLGQFNEKLFF TGTGCCAGCAGCCAGACGTTAGGACAGTTTAATGAAAAACTGTTTTTT
. TRBJ2-1 . TRBV7-2 CASSLALLAYNEQFF TGTGCCAGCAGCTTAGCGCTGCTAGCTTACAATGAGCAGTTCTTC
few TRBJ2-3 TRBD2 TRBV3-1 CASSQAELAGGPDTQYF TGTGCCAGCAGCCAAGCCGAGCTAGCGGGAGGGCCAGATACGCAGTATTTT
. TRBJ1-1 TRBD1 TRBV7-2 CASSLNRGHTEAFF TGTGCCAGCAGCTTAAACAGGGGCCACACTGAAGCTTTCTTT
. TRBJ1-2 . TRBV19 CASSPSTGNYGYTF TGTGCCAGTTCTCCTTCTACAGGCAACTATGGCTACACCTTC
. TRBJ2-5 TRBD1 TRBV29-1 CSVEDYRGQGAYQETQYF TGCAGCGTTGAAGATTACCGCGGACAGGGAGCGTACCAAGAGACCCAGTACTTC
few TRBJ2-1 TRBD2 TRBV5-5 CASRWLAGSDEQFF TGTGCCAGCAGGTGGCTAGCGGGATCGGATGAGCAGTTCTTC
few TRBJ2-2 TRBD2 TRBV4-3 CASSVRLAGAGELFF TGCGCCAGCAGCGTCCGACTAGCGGGCGCCGGGGAGCTGTTTTTT
few TRBJ2-7 . TRBV6-2/TRBV6-3 CASSYSWRDAPYEQYF TGTGCCAGCAGTTATTCTTGGCGGGATGCTCCCTACGAGCAGTACTTC
. TRBJ1-2 . TRBV7-9 CASSPQGQILYGYTF TGTGCCAGCAGCCCACAAGGGCAGATTCTCTATGGCTACACCTTC
. TRBJ1-1 . TRBV5-1 CASSSSGREGTEAFF TGCGCCAGCAGCTCATCCGGGCGCGAGGGCACTGAAGCTTTCTTT
. TRBJ2-4 . TRBV14 CASSQEELSGAKNIQYF TGTGCCAGCAGCCAAGAAGAGCTATCGGGAGCCAAAAACATTCAGTACTTC
. TRBJ2-1 . TRBV5-1 CASLSGGPGNEQFF TGCGCCAGCTTGAGTGGGGGCCCCGGGAATGAGCAGTTCTTC
many TRBJ2-1 TRBD2 TRBV6-1 CASSRTSGGIIEQFF TGTGCCAGCAGTCGGACTAGCGGGGGGATTATAGAGCAGTTCTTC
. TRBJ2-7 TRBD2 TRBV7-2 CASAGTSGSYEQYF TGTGCCAGCGCAGGGACTAGCGGGAGCTACGAGCAGTACTTC
few TRBJ1-1 TRBD1 TRBV3-1 CASRFRDRENTEAFF TGTGCCAGCCGGTTCCGGGACAGGGAGAACACTGAAGCTTTCTTT
few TRBJ2-7 . TRBV28 CASSPRLVDEQYF TGTGCCAGCAGTCCCCGACTAGTCGACGAGCAGTACTTC
many TRBJ2-2 . TRBV5-1 CASSLEPGAAGELFF TGCGCCAGCAGCTTGGAACCAGGGGCGGCCGGGGAGCTGTTTTTT
few TRBJ2-1 TRBD2 TRBV6-1 CASSRQGFRLAGDNEQFF TGTGCCAGCAGTAGACAGGGCTTCAGACTAGCGGGAGACAATGAGCAGTTCTTC
. TRBJ1-4 . TRBV6-1 CASSTTGRLAEKLFF TGTGCCAGCAGTACAACAGGGCGGCTTGCTGAAAAACTGTTTTTT
many TRBJ2-5 TRBD2 TRBV29-1 CSVEDSGRGQYF TGCAGCGTTGAAGATTCGGGGCGGGGGCAGTACTTC
few TRBJ2-1 . TRBV25-1 CASSDSGEGNEQFF TGTGCCAGCAGTGATTCGGGAGAAGGGAATGAGCAGTTCTTC
few TRBJ2-7 . TRBV7-9 CASSKQGAREQYF TGTGCCAGCAGCAAACAGGGAGCGCGCGAGCAGTACTTC
. TRBJ2-7 . TRBV6-5 CASSYWTDGGLSNEQYF TGTGCCAGCAGTTACTGGACTGACGGGGGCCTGTCGAACGAGCAGTACTTC
many TRBJ2-4 TRBD2 TRBV20-1 CSARVLAGGPNIQYF TGCAGTGCTAGAGTACTAGCGGGAGGGCCTAACATTCAGTACTTC